Shown below are 16 T cell receptor beta chains from a single sample sequenced in a study of tumour-infiltrating T cells in Burkitt lymphoma. TCRdb keeps only in-frame clones here, not all; method: immunoSEQ multiplex PCR. This table has 500 or so clones, approximately 10% appearing once. Input material: tumor tissue. These receptors originate from a human donor with diffuse large B-cell lymphoma. Some clones in this sample may be carry-over from other donors' samples.

The V and J genes are TRBV28 and TRBJ2-3; D unresolved. CDR1 is MDHEN and CDR2 is SYDVKM in the germline V gene. The CDR3 has 13 amino acids. The ends were cut back, 3 bases at V and 0 bases at J, with 4 bases in the middle. The CDR3 reads CASSLGSTDTQYF. The CDR3 nucleotides read TGTGCCAGCAGTTTGGGGAGCACAGATACGCAGTATTTT.

This clone was detected only a few times. The rearrangement uses TRBV30 and TRBJ1-5; D ambiguous. Germline lookup yields CDR1 GTSNPN and CDR2 SVGIG (reference sequence). V dropped 4 bases and J dropped 0 bases, with 7 bases sitting between them. This CDR3 is built from 13 residues. The CDR3 bases are TGTGCCTGGAACGGGGATAGCAATCAGCCCCAGCATTTT. Its translation is CAWNGDSNQPQHF.

This clone was counted only a few times. V usage is TRBV7-2 and J usage is TRBJ2-2; 7 bases fit TRBD2. The J segment lost 5 bases and the V segment lost 1 base, leaving 1 base of the junction unmatched. This CDR3 is built from 14 residues. Germline CDR1 and CDR2: SGHTA and FQGNSA. The CDR3 coding sequence is TGTGCCAGCAGCTTAGAAGCGGGGACCGGGGAGCTGTTTTTT. This gives the protein CASSLEAGTGELFF.

By sample fraction, this clone is large. CDR3 DNA: TGCGCCAGCAGCCAAGCTGTTACACCGATACAAGGCTACACCTTC. Translated, it gives CASSQAVTPIQGYTF. This sequence joins TRBV4-1 and TRBJ1-2, with D hard to call. Germline V lookup: CDR1 MGHRA, CDR2 YSYEKL. This CDR3 is built from 15 residues. Trimming shortened V by 1 base and J by 8 bases, and 17 bases separated the two germline ends.

Comment on this clone: The junction differs from germline at one of its ends, possibly a read error. V usage is TRBV7-7 and J usage is TRBJ2-1, with TRBD2 matching over 7 bases. This CDR3 spans 15 amino acids. Germline V CDR1 and CDR2: SSHAT, FNYEAQ (reference sequence). The CDR3 sequence is CASSLAWGGSFEQFF. The DNA of the CDR3 is TGTGCTAGCAGCTTAGCATGGGGCGGGAGTTTTGAGCAGTTCTTC.

This clone was detected only a few times. The genes are TRBV27 and TRBJ2-3; D not resolved. V shed 5 bases and J shed 2 bases, with 14 bases lying between them. From germline, CDR1 is MNHEY and CDR2 SMNVEV (reference sequence). The CDR3 has 15 amino acids. CDR3 loop: CASSPLVGPTDTQYF. DNA for the CDR3: TGTGCCAGCAGTCCCCTGGTCGGTCCCACAGATACGCAGTATTTT.

The chain couples TRBV10-3 to TRBJ2-2; possible D gene TRBD2, 6 bases. V was trimmed by 0 bases and J by 1 base, leaving 18 bases between them. This CDR3 spans 19 amino acids. Germline CDR1 reads ENHRY; CDR2 reads SYGVKD. This chain's CDR3 is CAISESTLRLVENTGELFF. The CDR3 DNA follows: TGTGCCATCAGTGAGTCGACTCTGCGACTAGTGGAGAACACCGGGGAGCTGTTTTTT.

This clone was recorded a few times. This chain links TRBV5-1 with TRBJ2-7; the D is unclear. The CDR3 is 14 residues long. Germline values: CDR1 SGHRS, CDR2 YFSETQ. The V end was cut by 0 bases, the J end by 6 bases, with 13 bases between. The CDR3 spells CASSLGEALGEQYF. The CDR3 DNA follows: TGCGCCAGCAGCTTGGGGGAAGCCTTAGGCGAGCAGTACTTC. The whole variable domain, remainder taken from reference TRBV5-1 and TRBJ2-7, is KAGVTQTPRYLIKTRGQQVTLSCSPISGHRSVSWYQQTPGQGLQFLFEYFSETQRNKGNFPGRFSGRQFSNSRSEMNVSTLELGDSALYLCASSLGEALGEQYFGPGTRLTVT.

V is TRBV5-1 and J is TRBJ2-1, with D hard to call. The CDR3 loop spans 16 amino acids. Per the germline V gene, CDR1 is SGHRS and CDR2 is YFSETQ. V lost 1 base, J lost 9 bases, and 20 bases lay in between. The CDR3 sequence is CASSLLGEWVYGEQFF. The CDR3 DNA is TGCGCCAGCAGCTTGCTCGGAGAGTGGGTTTACGGTGAGCAGTTCTTC.

This clone was observed a few times. The junction and the germline gene differ at one end; a read error may be behind it. The gene calls are TRBV28 and TRBJ2-3, with 10 positions matching TRBD2. The CDR3 covers 17 residues. CDR1 and CDR2 from the germline V gene are MDHEN and SYDVKM. Here the CDR3 reads CASSLYASGGTTNTQYF. The CDR3 nucleotides are TGTGCCAGCAGTTTATATGCTAGCGGGGGCACCACAAATACGCAGTATTTT.

V usage is TRBV28 and J usage is TRBJ1-5; D gene uncertain. Trimming left V 4 bases short and J 2 bases short, with 9 bases between. CDR3 length: 14 amino acids. CDR1 and CDR2 (germline): MDHEN, SYDVKM. The CDR3 DNA follows: TGTGCCAGCAGTTCTGGGCTGGGCAATCAGCCCCAGCATTTT. Its protein product is CASSSGLGNQPQHF.

The chain has TRBV9 and TRBJ2-2; D possibly matches TRBD1 or TRBD2 (5 bases each). The CDR3 runs to 15 residues. The germline gives CDR1 SGDLS, CDR2 YYNGEE. Trimming shortened V by 3 bases and J by 4 bases, and 13 bases separated the two germline ends. The CDR3 spells CASSEVGVGTGELFF. The CDR3 DNA is TGTGCCAGCAGCGAGGTGGGGGTTGGCACCGGGGAGCTGTTTTTT.

The CDR3 DNA is TGTGCCAGCAGCTTTTTTTATAACAATGCAGAAGCTTTCTTT. Translated, it gives CASSFFYNNAEAFF. The J gene is TRBJ1-1, the V gene TRBV7-9; D unresolved. Trimming pared 3 bases from V and 8 bases from J, leaving 16 bases between. This CDR3 is built from 14 residues. Germline CDR1 is SEHNR and CDR2 is FQNEAQ (reference sequence). The full variable domain, rest sourced from reference TRBV7-9 and TRBJ1-1, is DTGVSQNPRHKITKRGQNVTFRCDPISEHNRLYWYRQTLGQGPEFLTYFQNEAQLEKSRLLSDRFSAERPKGSFSTLEIQRTEQGDSAMYLCASSFFYNNAEAFFGQGTRLTVV.

This clone was counted a few times. The chain combines TRBV4-1 with TRBJ2-5, with TRBD2 identical over 12 bases. The J segment lost 4 bases and the V segment lost 6 bases, leaving 6 bases of the junction unmatched. Germline loops: CDR1 MGHRA, CDR2 YSYEKL. CDR3 size: 15 residues. CDR3 amino acids: CASRSSGGGRETQYF. The CDR3 DNA reads TGCGCCAGCAGGTCTAGCGGGGGGGGAAGAGAGACCCAGTACTTC.

The chain is built from TRBV5-8 and TRBJ2-3, with D perhaps assigned TRBD1 or TRBD2 (5 bases each). This CDR3 is built from 18 residues. Germline V gene data show CDR1 as SGHTS and CDR2 as YDEGEE. V lost 3 bases, J lost 2 bases, and 22 bases lay in between. The CDR3 sequence: CASSYPGRNPEHTDTQYF. DNA for the CDR3: TGTGCCAGCAGCTATCCGGGGCGTAACCCCGAGCACACAGATACGCAGTATTTT.

This clone was picked up a small number of times. V and J are TRBV14 and TRBJ2-3; 12 nucleotides match TRBD1. CDR3 length: 16 residues. Germline-derived CDR1 and CDR2 are SGHDN and FVKESK. V lost 2 bases and J lost 2; bases outside the gene matches: 2. CDR3 nucleotides: TGTGCCAGCAGCCAATCGGGACAGGGGGCCACAGATACGCAGTATTTT. Its protein product is CASSQSGQGATDTQYF.